The T cell receptor beta chain described here comes from a study of blood T cell repertoires in COVID-19. Study summary: Spain, Italy and the United States supplied samples that represented acute and convalescent COVID-19.

All enrollees were about 18 to 89 years old and from fewer than 25 US areas. Cohort placement rested on clinical history that participants reported themselves. Trimming shortened V by 6 bases and J by 0 bases, and 15 bases separated the two germline ends. The V gene's germline CDR1 is MNHEY and CDR2 SMNVEV (reference sequence). The CDR3 has 16 residues. As handled by the study authors: Amplifying reference gene primers gave estimates of nucleated cell counts. The protocol was immunoSEQ multiplex PCR, while the TCRdb copy is restricted to in-frame clones and leaves out a portion. V, J and clone size were drawn from that table, and D and trimming were deduced from the DNA. The table lists some 350,000 clones, less than 90% of them singletons.

The clonotype originates from a woman in her twenties or thirties who had recovered from COVID-19. The rearrangement links TRBV27 to TRBJ2-1; TRBD2 might be the D (6 bases). The specimen sequenced was PBMCs or T cells enriched from blood (not recorded which). The CDR3 coding sequence is TGTGCCAGCAGCCCCGACGCCGGGAGCTCCTACAATGAGCAGTTCTTC. Its protein product is CASSPDAGSSYNEQFF.